The present T cell receptor (beta chain) was sequenced within a study of cytomegalovirus exposure and HLA in healthy donors. General study results and limits: Around 160 TCR beta chains were listed as cytomegalovirus-associated. There was a cluster of highly shared sequence variants that was likely a sequencing artifact. A link between a missense DCLRE1C variant and TCR beta V- and J-gene trimming emerged from a later analysis.

This PCR relied on a set of 60 Vbeta primers and 13 Jbeta primers. Method: immunoSEQ multiplex PCR; TCRdb's copy keeps in-frame clones and lacks some. The data show about 130,000 clones, with 75% to 90% seen just once and approximately 5.6% held by the top ten. About this clone itself: Its antigen is currently unknown.

The V gene's germline CDR1 is MNHNS and CDR2 SASEGT. The CDR3 contains 14 residues. V shed 7 bases and J 4 bases; nucleotides not matched to a gene: 8. Sequenced input: PBMCs. The chain combines TRBV6-1 with TRBJ2-5, with 8 nucleotides matching TRBD1. The sequence derives from a middle-aged woman in good health and CMV-seropositive. CDR3 nucleotide sequence: TGTGCCAGCAAAAAGGACAGGGCTCGAGAGACCCAGTACTTC. It translates to CASKKDRARETQYF.